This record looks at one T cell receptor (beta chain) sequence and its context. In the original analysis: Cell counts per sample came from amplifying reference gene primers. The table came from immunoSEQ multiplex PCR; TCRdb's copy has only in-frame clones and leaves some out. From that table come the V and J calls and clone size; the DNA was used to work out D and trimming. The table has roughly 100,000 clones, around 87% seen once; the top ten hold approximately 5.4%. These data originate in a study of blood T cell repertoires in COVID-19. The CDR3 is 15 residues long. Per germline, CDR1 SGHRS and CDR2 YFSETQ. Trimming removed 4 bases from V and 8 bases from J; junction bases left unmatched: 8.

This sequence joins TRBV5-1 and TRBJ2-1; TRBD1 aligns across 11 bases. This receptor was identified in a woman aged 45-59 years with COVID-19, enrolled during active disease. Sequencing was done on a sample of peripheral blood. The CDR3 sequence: CASSVGQGGVDEQFF. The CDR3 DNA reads TGCGCCAGCAGCGTGGGACAGGGGGGAGTTGATGAGCAGTTCTTC.